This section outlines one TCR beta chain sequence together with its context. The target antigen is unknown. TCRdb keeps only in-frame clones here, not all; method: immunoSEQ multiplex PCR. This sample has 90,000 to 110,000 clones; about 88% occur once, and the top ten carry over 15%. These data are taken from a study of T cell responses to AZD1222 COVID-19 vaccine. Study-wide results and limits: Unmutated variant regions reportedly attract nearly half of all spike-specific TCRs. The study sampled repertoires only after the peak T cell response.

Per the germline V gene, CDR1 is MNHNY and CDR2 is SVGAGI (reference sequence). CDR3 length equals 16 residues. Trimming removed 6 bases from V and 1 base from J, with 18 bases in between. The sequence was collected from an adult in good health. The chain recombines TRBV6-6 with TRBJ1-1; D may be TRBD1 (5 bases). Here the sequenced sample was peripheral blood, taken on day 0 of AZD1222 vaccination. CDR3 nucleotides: TGTGCCAGCAGGGGAAGGTTGGCAGGGACGAACACTGAAGCTTTCTTT. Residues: CASRGRLAGTNTEAFF.